This TCR beta chain is drawn from a study of PD-1 blockade in classical Hodgkin lymphoma. Relapse after autologous stem cell transplantation occurred in every patient, and brentuximab vedotin exposure varied. Germline V lookup: CDR1 MNHGY, CDR2 SVAAGI. V shed 5 bases and J shed 0 bases, with 14 bases lying between them. CDR3 length: 16 amino acids. As to this clone: A far larger clone is just one base off, so this is likely a read error.

Some clones are missing from TCRdb's copy, which holds only in-frame ones; the method was immunoSEQ multiplex PCR. Of 100,000 or so clones in the sample, about 89% are singletons; the top ten hold around 6.6%. The chain couples TRBV6-9 to TRBJ1-5; maybe TRBD1 (5 bases). The sequence was obtained from a human donor with classical Hodgkin lymphoma. This specimen consisted of peripheral blood mononuclear cells (PBMCs), obtained before the second cycle of nivolumab. CDR3 residues: CASSESPGNSNQPQHF. CDR3 nucleotide sequence: TGTGCCAGCAGTGAGTCGCCAGGGAATAGCAATCAGCCCCAGCATTTT.